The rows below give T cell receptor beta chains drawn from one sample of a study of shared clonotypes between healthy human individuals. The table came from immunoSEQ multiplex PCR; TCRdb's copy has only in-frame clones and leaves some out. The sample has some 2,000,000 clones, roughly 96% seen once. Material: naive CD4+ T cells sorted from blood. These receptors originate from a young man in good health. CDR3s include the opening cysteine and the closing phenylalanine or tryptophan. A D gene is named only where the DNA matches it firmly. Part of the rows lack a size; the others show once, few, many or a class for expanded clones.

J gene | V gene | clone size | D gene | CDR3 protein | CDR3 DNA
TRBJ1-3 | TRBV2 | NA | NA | CASGPGANLISGNTIYF | TGTGCCAGCGGGCCGGGGGCTAACCTTATCTCTGGAAACACCATATATTTT
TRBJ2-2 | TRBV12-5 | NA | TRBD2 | CASGFSGVAGELFF | TGTGCTAGTGGTTTCAGCGGGGTGGCCGGGGAGCTGTTTTTT
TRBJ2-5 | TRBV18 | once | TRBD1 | CASSPGQGKETQYF | TGTGCCAGCTCGCCCGGACAGGGCAAGGAGACCCAGTACTTC
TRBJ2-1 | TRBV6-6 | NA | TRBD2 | CASRPGLAIHEQFF | TGTGCCAGCCGTCCGGGACTAGCGATCCATGAGCAGTTCTTC
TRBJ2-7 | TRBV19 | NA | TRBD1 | CASSMAQGGYEQYF | TGTGCCAGTAGTATGGCACAGGGGGGTTACGAGCAGTACTTC
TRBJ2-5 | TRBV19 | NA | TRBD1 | CASSIMDRSQETQYF | TGTGCCAGTAGTATCATGGACAGGAGTCAAGAGACCCAGTACTTC
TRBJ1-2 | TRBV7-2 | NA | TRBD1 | CASSPRDRPIF | TGTGCCAGCAGCCCCCGGGACAGGCCTATCTTC
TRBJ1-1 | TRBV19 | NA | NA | CASSLDSVMNTEAFF | TGTGCCAGTAGTCTGGACAGCGTCATGAACACTGAAGCTTTCTTT
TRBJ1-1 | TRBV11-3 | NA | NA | CASSIALTEAFF | TGTGCCAGCAGCATAGCCCTTACTGAAGCTTTCTTT
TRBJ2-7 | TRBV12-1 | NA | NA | CASSFGDYRHEQYF | TGTGCCAGCAGCTTTGGGGACTACCGCCACGAGCAGTACTTC
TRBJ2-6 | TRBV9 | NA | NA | CASTKPGSGANVLTF | TGTGCCAGCACCAAGCCTGGCTCTGGGGCCAACGTCCTGACTTTC
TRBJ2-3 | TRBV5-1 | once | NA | CASSFQAETDTQYF | TGCGCCAGCAGCTTTCAAGCGGAGACAGATACGCAGTATTTT
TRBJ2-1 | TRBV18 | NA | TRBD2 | CASSPMAGGNEQFF | TGTGCCAGCTCACCAATGGCGGGAGGGAATGAGCAGTTCTTC
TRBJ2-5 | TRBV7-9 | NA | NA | CASSRLAQETQYF | TGTGCCAGCAGCCGACTGGCCCAAGAGACCCAGTACTTC
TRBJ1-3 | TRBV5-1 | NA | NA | CASRAGDPGNTIYF | TGCGCCAGCAGGGCAGGGGATCCTGGAAACACCATATATTTT
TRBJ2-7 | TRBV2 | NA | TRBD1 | CASTTDRGRYEQYF | TGTGCCAGCACCACGGACAGGGGACGGTACGAGCAGTACTTC
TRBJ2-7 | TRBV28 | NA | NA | CASSKPQTYEQYF | TGTGCCAGCAGTAAACCCCAGACCTACGAGCAGTACTTC
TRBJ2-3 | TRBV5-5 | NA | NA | CASSFQTDTQYF | TGTGCCAGCAGCTTCCAAACAGATACGCAGTATTTT
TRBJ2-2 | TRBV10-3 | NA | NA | CAISESNIRELFF | TGTGCCATCAGTGAGTCTAACATTCGGGAGCTGTTTTTT
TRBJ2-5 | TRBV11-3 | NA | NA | CASSLDQQETQYF | TGTGCCAGCAGCTTAGATCAGCAAGAGACCCAGTACTTC
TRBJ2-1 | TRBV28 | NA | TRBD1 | CASSWDRGDNEQFF | TGTGCCAGCAGCTGGGACAGGGGAGACAATGAGCAGTTCTTC
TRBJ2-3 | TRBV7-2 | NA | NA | CASSGADTQYF | TGTGCCAGCAGCGGGGCGGATACGCAGTATTTT
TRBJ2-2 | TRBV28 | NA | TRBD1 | CASSSAGTGVFTGELFF | TGTGCCAGCAGTTCCGCCGGGACAGGGGTTTTCACCGGGGAGCTGTTTTTT
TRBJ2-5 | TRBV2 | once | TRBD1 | CASSYQMGTAETQYF | TGTGCCAGCAGTTACCAAATGGGGACAGCAGAGACCCAGTACTTC
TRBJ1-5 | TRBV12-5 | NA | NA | CATGYAGNQPQHF | TGTGCTACCGGATATGCGGGCAATCAGCCCCAGCATTTT
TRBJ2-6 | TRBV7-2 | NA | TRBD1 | CASSFGQAGANVLTF | TGTGCCAGCAGCTTCGGACAGGCTGGGGCCAACGTCCTGACTTTC
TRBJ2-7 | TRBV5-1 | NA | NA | CASSLDAWQGGHEQYF | TGCGCCAGCAGCTTGGATGCTTGGCAGGGGGGCCACGAGCAGTACTTC
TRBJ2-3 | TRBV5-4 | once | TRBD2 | CASSSRTSGGPDTQYF | TGTGCCAGCAGCTCGCGGACTAGCGGGGGGCCAGATACGCAGTATTTT
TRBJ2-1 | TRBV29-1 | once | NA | CSGRTERDEQFF | TGCAGCGGACGGACAGAAAGAGATGAGCAGTTCTTC
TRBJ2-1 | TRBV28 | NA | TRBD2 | CASGGEVGYNEQFF | TGTGCCAGCGGGGGGGAGGTTGGCTACAATGAGCAGTTCTTC
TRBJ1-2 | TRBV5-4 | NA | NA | CASSLEVGYTF | TGTGCCAGCAGCTTGGAGGTTGGCTACACCTTC
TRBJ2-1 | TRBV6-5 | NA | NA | CASSYISAHYNEQFF | TGTGCCAGCAGTTATATAAGCGCCCATTACAATGAGCAGTTCTTC
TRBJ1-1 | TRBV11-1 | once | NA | CASSRTENTEAFF | TGTGCCAGCAGCAGGACAGAGAACACTGAAGCTTTCTTT